This T cell receptor beta chain was documented in a study of cytomegalovirus exposure and HLA in healthy donors. Points on this clone: Its specificity is not known.

Amplification used 60 Vbeta primers and 13 Jbeta primers. Repertoires were generated with immunoSEQ multiplex PCR, while TCRdb's copy carries only in-frame clones and drops some. The sample carries about 77,000 clones, around 84% recorded once. Findings and limits, study-wide: Per a later analysis, HLA-associated TCR beta chains showed more clonal expansion than other, equally common TCR beta chains.

CDR3 size: 15 residues. The germline V gene has CDR1 LGHNA and CDR2 YNFKEQ. The V and J ends lost 0 bases and 0 bases, in that order; junction bases with no gene match: 1. The chain recombines TRBV4-2 with TRBJ1-1; 7 nucleotides line up with TRBD1. The TCR comes from a man aged 40-55 years in good health and CMV-seronegative. Sequenced: PBMCs. Here the CDR3 reads CASSQEDRLNTEAFF. Written as DNA, the CDR3 is TGTGCCAGCAGCCAAGAGGACAGGCTGAACACTGAAGCTTTCTTT.